This T cell receptor beta chain derives from a study of cytomegalovirus exposure and HLA in healthy donors. Findings and limits, study-wide: Later on, a genetic analysis was performed. It linked a missense variant in DCLRE1C with V- and J-gene trimming of TCR beta. Sequences of the TCR beta chain were said to predict the HLA-A and HLA-B alleles of most subjects accurately.

V shed 9 bases and J shed 3 bases, with 12 bases lying between them. The CDR3 length is 12 residues. Germline V gene sequence: CDR1 LNHDA, CDR2 SQIVND (reference sequence). These donors, healthy bone marrow donors, were studied. PCR amplification relied on 60 Vbeta primers (plus 13 Jbeta primers). Some clones are missing from TCRdb's copy, which holds only in-frame ones; the method was immunoSEQ multiplex PCR. In the table there are some 120,000 clones, around 70% of which are singletons. As regards this clone: No antigen is known for it.

Sequenced sample: PBMCs. The J gene is TRBJ2-7, the V gene TRBV19; a weak D match, TRBD2 (5 bases). The receptor was isolated from a middle-aged man in good health and CMV-seropositive. CDR3 nucleotides: TGTGCCAGCGGACTTAATTTCTACGAGCAGTACTTC. It yields the protein CASGLNFYEQYF.